The next 7 T cell receptor beta chains were all read from a single sample in a study of T cell clonality in common variable immunodeficiency (dated by TCRdb to about 2015). The library relied on the immunoSEQ multiplex PCR assay. In TCRdb, the immuneACCESS table is reduced to in-frame sequences with V and J assigned. These tables do not hold every clone; where another copy was compared, an unresolved V gene accounts for under half, and the others remain unexplained. The sample records under 45,000 clones, none occurring a single time. Roughly 8.9% of the sample is taken by the ten largest. The material sequenced was peripheral blood mononuclear cells. The receptors shown here come from a person between 18 and 70 years old in good health.

This clone was counted ten times or more. With the read ending 3 residues before the CDR3 end, the germline J gene is used to fill in that end. The J gene is TRBJ1-5, the V gene TRBV20-1, with TRBD1 as a possible D gene (5 bases). The germline V gene encodes CDR1 DFQATT and CDR2 SNEGSKA (reference sequence). This CDR3 region has 13 residues. Trimming cost V 7 bases and J 3 bases, with 13 bases left between them. The covered CDR3 bases are TGCAGTGGATGGGAGGGGTTCAATCAGCCC. Translated, it gives CSGWEGFNQP. The whole CDR3 is CSGWEGFNQPQHF.

This clone was detected many times. The sequence runs out 3 residues before the end of the CDR3; the remainder is reconstructed from the germline J gene. V usage is TRBV30 and J usage is TRBJ1-3; no clear D gene. Germline V CDR1 and CDR2: GTSNPN, SVGIG (reference sequence). V lost 4 bases and J 3 bases, leaving 13 bases between the germline ends. This CDR3 contains 14 residues. CDR3 DNA, as far as it was read: TGTGCCTGGATGTCGTGGGCTTATGGAAACACC. Encoded protein: CAWMSWAYGNT. The entire CDR3 reads CAWMSWAYGNTIYF.

This clone was counted ten times or more. The CDR3 is cut off 3 residues early in the read; its end comes from the germline J gene. The rearrangement uses TRBV20-1 and TRBJ2-7; D is uncertain. CDR1 is DFQATT, CDR2 SNEGSKA, per germline (reference sequence). This CDR3 comprises 13 residues. V lost 6 bases to trimming and J lost 5 bases, with 17 bases between them. The part of the CDR3 DNA that was read is TGCAGTGCACCAGAACGTCCTCCCGACGAG. Translating gives CSAPERPPDE. The whole CDR3 sequence reads CSAPERPPDEQYF.

This clone was seen many times. The missing CDR3 end, 3 residues past where the read stops, is filled in from the germline J gene. The chain couples TRBV30 to TRBJ1-1; no clear D. The CDR3 has 14 amino acids. Germline values: CDR1 GTSNPN, CDR2 SVGIG (reference sequence). V was clipped by 1 base and J by 0 bases, with 9 bases between them. Partial CDR3 DNA: TGTGCCTGGAGTGCCGACAACCTGAACACTGAA. It specifies CAWSADNLNTE. The complete CDR3 reads CAWSADNLNTEAFF.

This clone was observed at least ten times. The part of the CDR3 DNA that was read is TGTGCCAGCAGCCCGGATCGAGGGGACACC. Translation: CASSPDRGDT. The whole CDR3 is CASSPDRGDTIYF. The chain links TRBV5-4 to TRBJ1-3, with D possibly matching TRBD1 (5 bases). The missing CDR3 end, 3 residues past where the read stops, is filled in from the germline J gene. Trimming took off 4 bases at V and 8 bases at J, with 13 bases between the two ends. Looked up from germline, CDR1 is SGHNT and CDR2 is YYREEE (reference sequence). CDR3 length: 13 amino acids.

The sample holds a few counts of this clone. The missing CDR3 end, 3 residues past where the read stops, is filled in from the germline J gene. The J gene is TRBJ1-2, the V gene TRBV7-3; the D is unclear. Germline CDR1 and CDR2: SGHTA and FQGTGA. CDR3 length equals 13 residues. The CDR3 bases that were read are TGTGCCAGCAGCTTAACTCGCACAGATACC. The encoded protein is CASSLTRTDT. The CDR3 as a whole reads CASSLTRTDTYTF.

This clone was detected ten times or more. The sequence runs out 3 residues before the end of the CDR3; the remainder is reconstructed from the germline J gene. This rearrangement joins TRBV18 to TRBJ1-4; 9 positions match TRBD1. The germline V gene encodes CDR1 KGHSH and CDR2 LQKENI. There are 17 residues in the CDR3. Trimming at V came to 3 bases and at J to 8 bases, leaving 13 bases not matched to a gene. The CDR3 loop reads CASSPQLLPDRGEKLFF. CDR3 DNA, as far as it was read: TGTGCCAGCTCACCTCAGCTCCTCCCGGACAGGGGAGAAAAA.